This entry lists 3 T cell receptor beta chains sequenced from one sample in a study of T cell responses to AZD1222 COVID-19 vaccine. Data came from immunoSEQ multiplex PCR; TCRdb stores just in-frame clones and leaves some out. This sample has more than 65,000 clones, with less than 85% found just once. Specimen: peripheral blood, collected 28 days after the second AZD1222 dose. These receptors came from an adult who received the AZD1222 COVID-19 vaccine.

This clone showed up just a few times. This chain joins TRBV5-1 and TRBJ2-7; D possibly corresponds to TRBD1 (6 bases). This CDR3 has 15 residues. V was cut by 1 base and J by 3 bases, with 14 bases left in between. Per the germline V gene, CDR1 is SGHRS and CDR2 is YFSETQ. The CDR3 region is CASSLSQGHVYEQYF. CDR3 DNA: TGCGCCAGCAGCTTGAGTCAGGGACACGTCTACGAGCAGTACTTC.

The rearrangement links TRBV19 to TRBJ1-1, with D perhaps TRBD1 (6 bases). The CDR3 runs 13 residues. Germline V CDR1 and CDR2: LNHDA, SQIVND (reference sequence). Trimming removed 4 bases at V and 5 bases at J, with 11 bases between. Here the CDR3 DNA reads TGTGCCAGTAGTAGAACAGGGAGGACTGAAGCTTTCTTT. As protein: CASSRTGRTEAFF. Variable domain in full (rest from reference TRBV19 and TRBJ1-1): DGGITQSPKYLFRKEGQNVTLSCEQNLNHDAMYWYRQDPGQGLRLIYYSQIVNDFQKGDIAEGYSVSREKKESFPLTVTSAQKNPTAFYLCASSRTGRTEAFFGQGTRLTVV.

The rearrangement links TRBV3-1 (or the pseudogene TRBV3-2) to TRBJ2-1, with 9 bases identical to TRBD1. The J segment lost 4 bases and the V segment lost 4 bases, leaving 5 bases of the junction unmatched. The CDR3 loop spans 15 amino acids. Germline V gives CDR1 LGHDT, CDR2 YNNKEL (reference sequence). CDR3 amino acids: CASSPTGGEYNEQFF. The CDR3 region has the DNA TGTGCCAGCAGCCCGACAGGGGGTGAATACAATGAGCAGTTCTTC.